One sample yielded the 28 T cell receptor beta chains listed below, sequenced in a study of monozygotic twins with inflammatory bowel disease. TCRdb reanalyzed the 5' RACE reads, giving one entry per CDR3 protein sequence and no DNA. The data include a few hundred thousand distinct CDR3 sequences; the top ten clones carry roughly 2.6%. The sequenced sample was blood. Every receptor here comes from a human donor with ulcerative colitis or Crohn's disease, or a healthy co-twin of an affected twin (not recorded which).

The chain has TRBV20-1 and TRBJ2-4; TCRdb calls TRBD2, which cannot be checked without DNA. The V gene's germline CDR1 is DFQATT and CDR2 SNEGSKA (reference sequence). CDR3 length equals 14 residues. The CDR3 sequence is CSGYSGRFGNIQYF.

The chain joins TRBV29-1 to TRBJ2-7; the TCRdb call, TRBD1, lacks DNA for checking. The CDR3 has 11 amino acids. CDR1 SQVTM and CDR2 ANQGSEA come from the germline V gene. CDR3 amino acids: CSAGTLYEQYF.

This chain joins TRBV6-5 and TRBJ2-3; TCRdb's assignment of TRBD1 cannot be checked, as there is no DNA. Germline V gene lookup returns CDR1 MNHEY and CDR2 SVGAGI. This CDR3 spans 13 amino acids. This CDR3 is CASSYVGENTQYF.

The chain is built from TRBV5-6 and TRBJ1-4; TCRdb's assignment of TRBD1 cannot be checked, as there is no DNA. Germline V CDR1 and CDR2: SGHDT, YYEEEE. CDR3 length equals 16 residues. The CDR3 sequence is CASSLGGFATNEKLFF.

The V call is TRBV7-2, the J call TRBJ1-1; there is no DNA to check the TCRdb D call of TRBD1. The germline gives CDR1 SGHTA, CDR2 FQGNSA. The CDR3 is 15 residues long. This CDR3 is CASSLVHRSHTEAFF.

The chain has TRBV5-1 and TRBJ2-3. The germline CDR1 and CDR2 sequences are SGHRS and YFSETQ. The CDR3 consists of 17 residues. The CDR3 protein is CASSLSPATLGTDTQYF.

V is TRBV19 and J is TRBJ1-1; TCRdb selects TRBD1, and the lack of DNA leaves this call unchecked. CDR1 and CDR2 (germline): LNHDA, SQIVND (reference sequence). The CDR3 loop spans 15 amino acids. CDR3 protein: CASSTSDSPNTEAFF.

CDR3 sequence: CASSLSWLSPRFF. V usage is TRBV5-1 and J usage is TRBJ2-1. The CDR3 runs to 13 residues. Per the germline V gene, CDR1 is SGHRS and CDR2 is YFSETQ.

The chain employs TRBV20-1 and TRBJ1-2; TCRdb calls TRBD1, which cannot be checked without DNA. This CDR3 has 12 amino acids. The germline V gene encodes CDR1 DFQATT and CDR2 SNEGSKA (reference sequence). CDR3 in amino acids: CSAITGAYGYTF.

The V call is TRBV7-3, the J call TRBJ1-1. CDR3 length: 13 residues. Looked up from germline, CDR1 is SGHTA and CDR2 is FQGTGA. The CDR3 loop is CASSSERGAEAFF.

The genes are TRBV6-5 and TRBJ2-5; as DNA is missing, the TRBD1 call by TCRdb cannot be tested. The CDR3 contains 14 residues. Germline values: CDR1 MNHEY, CDR2 SVGAGI. CDR3 amino acids: CASSYEAGKETQYF.

The chain carries TRBV9 and TRBJ2-6; TCRdb's assignment of TRBD1 cannot be checked, as there is no DNA. CDR1 and CDR2 (germline): SGDLS, YYNGEE. The CDR3 is 18 residues long. This chain's CDR3 is CASSSRGQGASGANVLTF.

This chain connects TRBV7-7 to TRBJ2-1; TCRdb picks TRBD1, but there is no DNA to check that call. The CDR3 sequence is 12 residues long. CDR1 and CDR2 from the germline V gene are SSHAT and FNYEAQ (reference sequence). CDR3 loop: CASSDPQGARFF.

CDR3 residues: CSAREREHSQRSGANVLTF. This chain links TRBV20-1 with TRBJ2-6; TCRdb proposes TRBD2, but this gene call is untestable without DNA. The CDR3 runs to 19 residues. Per germline, CDR1 DFQATT and CDR2 SNEGSKA (reference sequence).

V gene TRBV4-3 combines with J gene TRBJ1-4; absent DNA, TCRdb's TRBD1 call cannot be checked. The CDR3 extends over 15 amino acids. CDR1 and CDR2 (germline): LGHNA, YSLEER. CDR3 protein: CASSRNLRVTEKLFF.

This rearrangement joins TRBV3-1 to TRBJ2-7; the TRBD1 assignment by TCRdb is unverifiable without DNA. The V gene's germline CDR1 is LGHDT and CDR2 YNNKEL (reference sequence). The CDR3 length is 15 residues. The CDR3 sequence is CASSLWDTRSYEQYF.

The rearrangement joins TRBV18 to TRBJ2-3; with no DNA, the TCRdb D assignment of TRBD1 cannot be verified. Germline CDR1 and CDR2: KGHSH and LQKENI. This CDR3 is 16 amino acids long. CDR3 sequence reads: CASSPPRAGVTDTQYF. Supplemented by reference TRBV18 and TRBJ2-3, the full variable domain reads NAGVMQNPRHLVRRRGQEARLRCSPMKGHSHVYWYRQLPEEGLKFMVYLQKENIIDESGMPKERFSAEFPKEGPSILRIQQVVRGDSAAYFCASSPPRAGVTDTQYFGPGTRLTVL.

V usage is TRBV27 and J usage is TRBJ2-1; the D gene TCRdb calls, TRBD1, cannot be checked with no DNA. The CDR3 is 12 amino acids. The germline V gene encodes CDR1 MNHEY and CDR2 SMNVEV (reference sequence). CDR3 in amino acids: CASSSDRGYGFF.

The rearrangement uses TRBV20-1 and TRBJ2-7. CDR1 and CDR2 from the germline V gene are DFQATT and SNEGSKA (reference sequence). The CDR3 spans 14 residues. CDR3 loop: CSARDFRPFYEQYF.

The chain employs TRBV7-8 and TRBJ1-1. Germline CDR1 and CDR2: SGHVS and FQNEAQ. The CDR3 totals 15 residues. This CDR3 reads CAGSLEGLANTEAFF.

The CDR3 loop is CAISAGAETQYF. J is TRBJ2-5 and V is TRBV10-3; TCRdb indicates TRBD2, and absent DNA this call remains unverified. This CDR3 contains 12 residues. The germline gives CDR1 ENHRY, CDR2 SYGVKD.

The chain is built from TRBV12-3 or TRBV12-4 and TRBJ2-7; absent DNA, TCRdb's TRBD2 call cannot be checked. This CDR3 spans 16 amino acids. CDR3 protein: CASSFTLAGDPYEQYF.

V usage is TRBV29-1 and J usage is TRBJ2-7; the TRBD1 assignment by TCRdb is unverifiable without DNA. The CDR3 has 14 amino acids. Germline V gene data show CDR1 as SQVTM and CDR2 as ANQGSEA. The CDR3 region is CSVVPGGTAYEQYF.

This sequence joins TRBV11-2 and TRBJ2-3; the D call of TRBD2 rests on TCRdb alone, since no DNA is present to check it. Germline loops: CDR1 SGHAT, CDR2 FQNNGV. The CDR3 length is 15 residues. The CDR3 spells CASSFLGRATDTQYF.

The chain joins TRBV7-2 to TRBJ2-4; TCRdb names TRBD1, which stays unverified in the absence of DNA. The germline CDR1 and CDR2 sequences are SGHTA and FQGNSA. The CDR3 runs to 14 residues. CDR3 residues: CASRIRAENFIQYF.

The rearrangement uses TRBV7-2 and TRBJ1-2. CDR1 is SGHTA and CDR2 is FQGNSA in the germline V gene. CDR3 size: 14 residues. The CDR3 loop is CASTPTQTNYGYTF.

The J gene is TRBJ2-3, the V gene TRBV20-1; the TRBD1 assignment by TCRdb is unverifiable without DNA. The CDR3 is 14 residues long. Per germline, CDR1 DFQATT and CDR2 SNEGSKA (reference sequence). The CDR3 loop reads CSARYGGSTDTQYF.

The CDR3 is CAISELKGLSSYEQYF. V is TRBV10-3 and J is TRBJ2-7; lacking DNA, the TRBD1 call made by TCRdb goes unchecked. The CDR3 is 16 residues long. Germline CDR1 reads ENHRY; CDR2 reads SYGVKD.